This is a list of T cell receptor beta chains from one sample in a study of cytomegalovirus exposure and HLA in healthy donors. Some clones are missing from TCRdb's copy, which holds only in-frame ones; the method was immunoSEQ multiplex PCR. The data hold about 160,000 clones, with less than 90% observed a single time. Sequenced: PBMCs. The source is a man younger than 40 in good health and CMV-seropositive. CDR3s include the opening cysteine and the closing phenylalanine or tryptophan. Fields, in order: D gene, J gene, clone size, V gene, CDR3 DNA, CDR3 protein. The D gene is left open where the match is weak. Not all rows give a size; the values are once, few, many and, for expanded clones, a class.

TRBD2,TRBJ2-5,NA,TRBV28,TGTGCCAGCCGGGGGGGCGGGGAGACCCAGTACTTC,CASRGGGETQYF
TRBD2,TRBJ2-2,NA,TRBV29-1,TGCAGCGTCCGCCCGACTAGCGGGAGGGCCACCGGGGAGCTGTTTTTT,CSVRPTSGRATGELFF
TRBD1,TRBJ2-1,NA,TRBV6-4,TGTGCCAGCAGTGAACAGGGGGACCCCTACAATGAGCAGTTCTTC,CASSEQGDPYNEQFF
TRBD1,TRBJ1-2,few,TRBV2,TGTGCCAGCAGTGGGGACAGCGGAAACTATGGCTACACCTTC,CASSGDSGNYGYTF
NA,TRBJ2-2,once,TRBV27,TGTGCCAGCAGTGTTGGGGGGACCGGGGAGCTGTTTTTT,CASSVGGTGELFF
TRBD2,TRBJ2-5,few,TRBV2,TGTGCCAGCAGGCTAGCGGGGGGGTTAGAGACCCAGTACTTC,CASRLAGGLETQYF
NA,TRBJ2-7,NA,TRBV11-1,TGTGCCAGCCCGCTATCTTTCGGCGGCGGACATGCCTACGAGCAGTACTTC,CASPLSFGGGHAYEQYF
TRBD1,TRBJ1-2,NA,TRBV28,TGTGCCAGCAGTACCGGACAGGGGGGATGGGGCTACACCTTC,CASSTGQGGWGYTF
NA,TRBJ2-7,NA,TRBV5-6,TGTGCCAGCAGCCCGGACAACTACGAGCAGTACTTC,CASSPDNYEQYF
NA,TRBJ1-2,NA,TRBV7-9,TGTGCCAGCAGCCCCCGCGGATCCTATGGCTACACCTTC,CASSPRGSYGYTF
NA,TRBJ1-1,NA,TRBV5-1,TGCGCCAGCAGCTTGGGGCCAGGGAACACTGAAGCTTTCTTT,CASSLGPGNTEAFF
TRBD1,TRBJ2-7,few,TRBV29-1,TGCAGCGTTGATAGTGACAGGGGGACGTACGAGCAGTACTTC,CSVDSDRGTYEQYF
NA,TRBJ1-1,NA,TRBV10-1,TGCGCCAGCAGTGAGTCTAGGAACACTGAAGCTTTCTTT,CASSESRNTEAFF
TRBD1,TRBJ1-5,NA,TRBV28,TGTGCCAGCAGTCCCCCGACAGGGGGCGGTCAGCCCCAGCATTTT,CASSPPTGGGQPQHF
TRBD2,TRBJ2-1,NA,TRBV4-2,TGTGCCAGCAGCCAAGGACTAGCGGAGAACAATGAGCAGTTCTTC,CASSQGLAENNEQFF
TRBD1,TRBJ2-7,NA,TRBV18,TGTGCCAGCTCAAACTACAGGGGCTCCTACGAGCAGTACTTC,CASSNYRGSYEQYF
TRBD2,TRBJ2-3,few,TRBV5-3,TGTGCCAGAAGCTTGGCCTTCCCGGGACTAGCGGGGGAAGATACGCAGTATTTT,CARSLAFPGLAGEDTQYF
TRBD1,TRBJ2-7,NA,TRBV5-1,TGCGCCAGCAGCTTGGCTCCGACAGGGAGAGACCCCTACGAGCAGTACTTC,CASSLAPTGRDPYEQYF
TRBD1,TRBJ2-7,NA,TRBV5-4,TGTGCCAGCAGCTTGGACGGGACAGGGGTCTACGAGCAGTACTTC,CASSLDGTGVYEQYF
NA,TRBJ1-6,NA,TRBV6-1,TGTGCCAGCAGTGACCGTGTAACAGGGAGTAATTCACCCCTCCACTTT,CASSDRVTGSNSPLHF
TRBD1,TRBJ1-4,NA,TRBV28,TGTGCCAGCAGTTGGGACAGAGGTAATGAAAAACTGTTTTTT,CASSWDRGNEKLFF
TRBD2,TRBJ2-3,NA,TRBV13,TGTGCCAGCAGCCGCGGACTAGCGGGAGCAGATACGCAGTATTTT,CASSRGLAGADTQYF
NA,TRBJ2-7,NA,TRBV5-3,TGTGCCAGTTCCCCTCCTCGCTATTTCCTCTTCTACGAGCAGTACTTC,CASSPPRYFLFYEQYF
NA,TRBJ1-1,NA,TRBV6-5,TGTGCCAGCAGTTACCTGGGGGCGGAAGCTTTCTTT,CASSYLGAEAFF
NA,TRBJ1-1,NA,TRBV6-5,TGTGCCAGCGTCGGTTTTGGTGACACTGAAGCTTTCTTT,CASVGFGDTEAFF
NA,TRBJ1-1,many,TRBV10-3,TGTGCCATCAGTGAAGTGGCGGAGGAAGCTTTCTTT,CAISEVAEEAFF
TRBD1,TRBJ2-7,NA,TRBV19,TGTGCCAGTAGTCCTCAAGACAGGGCCGACTCCTACGAGCAGTACTTC,CASSPQDRADSYEQYF
TRBD2,TRBJ2-7,NA,TRBV27,TGTGCCAGCAGTTTAGTAGGGACTAGTTATTACGAGCAGTACTTC,CASSLVGTSYYEQYF